The clone carrying this TCR beta chain was seen a few times. Antigen unknown. The CDR3 has 15 amino acids. This entry comes from a study of beta chain features in type 1 diabetes. Study results and caveats: VDJ junctions in type 1 diabetes patients carried more deletions and fewer insertions. Type 1 diabetes patients showed a moderate but significant shortening of TCRB CDR3s in all four CD4+ subsets. With patients and controls alike, PCR might favor shorter templates to an equal degree. Naive, central memory and regulatory TCRB repertoires appeared more similar among patients than healthy donors.

What was sequenced were expressed TCRB transcripts, since all of the isolated RNA had been reverse transcribed. The data were produced by immunoSEQ multiplex PCR, yet TCRdb's version contains in-frame clones alone and is incomplete. Of a few hundred thousand clones detected, about 15% appear once; the ten largest clones hold just under 0.02%. Sequencing was performed on naive CD4+ T cells from blood. The receptor's source is a man aged 30 to 39 with type 1 diabetes. This chain joins TRBV21-1 and TRBJ2-5; the table's D gene call, TRBD2, was not cross checked with the DNA. TRBV21-1 is noted as a pseudogene. The CDR3 DNA follows: TGTGCCAGCAGCACGACTAGCGGAGGGGGAGAGACCCAGTACTTC. Translating it yields CASSTTSGGGETQYF.